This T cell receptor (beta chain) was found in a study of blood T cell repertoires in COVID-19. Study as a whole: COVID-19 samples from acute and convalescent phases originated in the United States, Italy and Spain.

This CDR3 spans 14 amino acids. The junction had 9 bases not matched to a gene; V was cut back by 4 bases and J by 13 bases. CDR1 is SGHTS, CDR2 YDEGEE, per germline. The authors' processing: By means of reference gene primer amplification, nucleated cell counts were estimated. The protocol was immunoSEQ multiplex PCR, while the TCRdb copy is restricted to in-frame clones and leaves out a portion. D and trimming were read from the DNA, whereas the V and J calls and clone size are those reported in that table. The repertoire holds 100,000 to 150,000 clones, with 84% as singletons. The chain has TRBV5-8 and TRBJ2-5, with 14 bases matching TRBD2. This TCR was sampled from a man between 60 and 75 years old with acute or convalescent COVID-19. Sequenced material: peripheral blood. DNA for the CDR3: TGTGCCAGCAGCCCCGGACTAGCGGGAGGCCAGAGGTACTTC. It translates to CASSPGLAGGQRYF.